One sample yielded the 31 T cell receptor beta chains listed below, sequenced in a study of blood T cells in healthy people across ages. For the second PCR, which ran for about 7 to 11 cycles, a sample-barcoded 5' primer and a J-beta primer mix were used. TCRdb ran MiXCR on the 5' RACE reads and lists one entry per CDR3 protein. The sample lists some 1,800,000 distinct CDR3 sequences; 35% to 50% were seen once. Sample: blood. Receptors originate from a human donor in good health.

V usage is TRBV10-3 and J usage is TRBJ2-1; 8 bases are shared with TRBD1. Looked up from germline, CDR1 is ENHRY and CDR2 is SYGVKD. This CDR3 comprises 15 residues. V was clipped by 4 bases and J by 4 bases; unmatched bases: 6. Here the CDR3 DNA reads TGTGCCATCAGTGTTGGGGACAGGAGTTACAATGAGCAGTTCTTC. This translates into CAISVGDRSYNEQFF.

The CDR3 loop reads CASRDGRLASGYTF. Written as DNA, the CDR3 is TGTGCCAGCAGGGATGGGAGGTTGGCGAGTGGCTACACCTTC. The J gene is TRBJ1-2, the V gene TRBV12-3 or TRBV12-4, with D unresolved. The CDR3 spans 14 residues. The V gene lost 6 bases and the J gene lost 7 bases, with 18 bases spanning the gap.

The rearrangement joins TRBV7-2 to TRBJ2-1; TRBD1 matches at 9 bases. V shed 5 bases and J 8 bases; nucleotides not matched to a gene: 7. The germline gives CDR1 SGHTA, CDR2 FQGNSA. This CDR3 contains 14 residues. Here the CDR3 DNA reads TGTGCCAGCAGCCGCGACAGGGGGAGCGATGAGCAGTTCTTC. Its translation is CASSRDRGSDEQFF.

J is TRBJ2-1 and V is TRBV4-3, with 9 bases lining up with TRBD1. The CDR3 loop spans 16 amino acids. The V and J ends lost 5 bases and 6 bases, in that order; junction bases with no gene match: 11. The germline V gene has CDR1 LGHNA and CDR2 YSLEER. DNA for the CDR3: TGCGCCAGCAGCTTACATCCCGGGACAGGGAGCAATGAGCAGTTCTTC. It is translated as CASSLHPGTGSNEQFF.

Here the CDR3 DNA reads TGTGCCAGCAGCTTAATTGGGGGGGCTAACACTGAAGCTTTCTTT. Encoded protein: CASSLIGGANTEAFF. The chain couples TRBV7-3 to TRBJ1-1; perhaps TRBD1 as D (6 bases). Germline V lookup: CDR1 SGHTA, CDR2 FQGTGA. The V gene lost 1 base and the J gene lost 2 bases, with 11 bases spanning the gap. The CDR3 is 15 residues long. The entire variable domain, with the rest obtained from reference TRBV7-3 and TRBJ1-1, is as follows: GAGVSQTPSNKVTEKGKYVELRCDPISGHTALYWYRQSLGQGPEFLIYFQGTGAADDSGLPNDRFFAVRPEGSVSTLKIQRTERGDSAVYLCASSLIGGANTEAFFGQGTRLTVV.

This chain uses TRBV20-1 with TRBJ2-1; 8 nucleotides line up with TRBD1. The CDR3 is made up of 14 amino acids. Germline-derived CDR1 and CDR2 are DFQATT and SNEGSKA (reference sequence). V lost 5 bases, J lost 4 bases, and 7 bases stayed unmatched. For the CDR3, the DNA is TGCAGTGCTCTTCAGGGGGCAGGTTACAATGAGCAGTTCTTC. Its translation: CSALQGAGYNEQFF.

This chain links TRBV7-9 with TRBJ2-4; TRBD1 agrees at 7 bases. In germline, CDR1 is SEHNR, CDR2 FQNEAQ (reference sequence). This CDR3 contains 12 residues. V lost 5 bases and J lost 15; bases outside the gene matches: 10. The CDR3 DNA is TGTGCCAGCAGCCCCTCAACAGGGGTCCGGTACTTC. Amino acid sequence: CASSPSTGVRYF.

About this clonotype: One end of the junction does not line up with germline, which may come from a read error. The chain uses TRBV5-1 and TRBJ2-1; D tentatively reads TRBD1 or TRBD2 (5 bases each). The CDR3 spans 16 residues. Germline V gene sequence: CDR1 SGHRS, CDR2 YFSETQ. CDR3 nucleotides: TGCGTCAGCAGCGGATATGGGCAGGGCCGGAACAATGAGCAGTTCTTC. Protein product: CVSSGYGQGRNNEQFF. Supplemented by reference TRBV5-1 and TRBJ2-1, the full variable domain reads KAGVTQTPRYLIKTRGQQVTLSCSPISGHRSVSWYQQTPGQGLQFLFEYFSETQRNKGNFPGRFSGRQFSNSRSEMNVSTLELGDSALYLCVSSGYGQGRNNEQFFGPGTRLTVL.

The chain links TRBV6-2 or TRBV6-3 to TRBJ1-5; no definite D call. Trimming removed 8 bases from V and 12 bases from J, with 14 bases in between. There are 11 residues in the CDR3. Germline V gene sequence: CDR1 MNHEY, CDR2 SVGEGT. The CDR3 region is CASDPILLQHF. The CDR3 coding sequence is TGTGCCAGCGACCCTATTCTGCTCCAGCATTTT.

The chain uses TRBV18 and TRBJ1-2; D ambiguous. The CDR3 contains 14 residues. Germline CDR1 and CDR2: KGHSH and LQKENI. V lost 2 bases and J 0 bases, leaving 7 bases between the germline ends. DNA of the CDR3: TGTGCCAGCTCACCAGTATACACTAACTATGGCTACACCTTC. Amino acid sequence: CASSPVYTNYGYTF.

The sample holds a few counts of this clonotype. This sequence joins TRBV6-5 and TRBJ1-2; 8 nucleotides match TRBD1. This CDR3 has 15 amino acids. Germline CDR1 is MNHEY and CDR2 is SVGAGI. The junction had 10 bases not matched to a gene; V was cut back by 2 bases and J by 8 bases. The CDR3 bases are TGTGCCAGCAGTTACCCTACTGGACAGGGAAGAGGCTACACCTTC. The encoded protein is CASSYPTGQGRGYTF.

The table lists this clonotype with a few counts. The J gene is TRBJ2-5, the V gene TRBV7-2, with D possibly matching TRBD2 (6 bases). The CDR3 spans 15 residues. V was cut by 5 bases and J by 3 bases, with 16 bases left in between. The V gene's germline CDR1 is SGHTA and CDR2 FQGNSA. The CDR3 here is CASSLWSAGKETQYF. CDR3 in DNA: TGTGCCAGCAGCCTGTGGTCGGCGGGGAAAGAGACCCAGTACTTC.

This chain joins TRBV2 and TRBJ1-2; D unresolved. The CDR3 runs to 12 residues. V lost 10 bases and J 8 bases, leaving 17 bases between the germline ends. CDR1 is SNHLY, CDR2 FYNNEI, per germline. This CDR3 is CAIPRTMGGYTF. CDR3 nucleotides: TGTGCCATCCCCCGAACTATGGGAGGCTACACCTTC.

The V gene is TRBV7-9, the J gene TRBJ1-2, with 7 bases lining up with TRBD1. The germline gives CDR1 SEHNR, CDR2 FQNEAQ (reference sequence). Germline trimming cut 4 bases from V and 2 bases from J; bases unmatched to any gene: 13. There are 17 residues in the CDR3. The CDR3 region has the DNA TGTGCCAGCAGCTCCACTGAACACAGGGGTACCAACTATGGCTACACCTTC. This translates into CASSSTEHRGTNYGYTF.

The sample holds many counts of this clonotype. The chain links TRBV10-3 to TRBJ2-1, with D perhaps matching TRBD2 (5 bases). This CDR3 spans 13 amino acids. Per germline, CDR1 ENHRY and CDR2 SYGVKD. Trimming cost V 10 bases and J 5 bases, with 15 bases left between them. CDR3 residues: CATDVGGNNEQFF. Here the CDR3 DNA reads TGTGCCACGGACGTAGGAGGAAACAATGAGCAGTTCTTC.

The V call is TRBV6-5, the J call TRBJ1-1, with TRBD1 identical over 8 bases. V lost 7 bases and J lost 10; bases outside the gene matches: 14. CDR3 size: 14 residues. Germline lookup yields CDR1 MNHEY and CDR2 SVGAGI. CDR3 sequence (DNA): TGTGCCAGCACCGGACAGGGAGAGGGGTTGGGAGCTTTCTTT. Translated, it gives CASTGQGEGLGAFF.

The CDR3 sequence: CSASASGGDTGELFF. The DNA for the CDR3 is TGCAGTGCTAGCGCTAGCGGGGGAGACACCGGGGAGCTGTTTTTT. The J gene is TRBJ2-2, the V gene TRBV20-1; TRBD2 aligns across 10 bases. Germline assignment: CDR1 DFQATT and CDR2 SNEGSKA (reference sequence). Trimming cost V 3 bases and J 3 bases; bases outside gene matches: 4. This CDR3 spans 15 amino acids.

In this sample, this clonotype turned up a few times. The chain combines TRBV10-3 with TRBJ1-2, with D tentatively TRBD1 (5 bases). CDR3 length equals 13 residues. V was trimmed by 2 bases and J by 7 bases, leaving 11 bases between them. Looked up from germline, CDR1 is ENHRY and CDR2 is SYGVKD. This CDR3 reads CAISEGTDIGYTF. CDR3 DNA: TGTGCCATCAGTGAGGGGACGGATATTGGCTACACCTTC.

The sample holds a few counts of this clonotype. The rearrangement joins TRBV29-1 to TRBJ2-1, with TRBD1 matching over 7 bases. Germline loops: CDR1 SQVTM, CDR2 ANQGSEA. The junction had 10 bases not matched to a gene; V was cut back by 2 bases and J by 9 bases. The CDR3 consists of 14 residues. The DNA of the CDR3 is TGCAGCGTTGAAAGAGGGGGCTTAATAGGTGAGCAGTTCTTC. It encodes CSVERGGLIGEQFF.

This clonotype was seen a handful of times. The chain links TRBV6-5 to TRBJ1-1; D is uncertain. Germline CDR1 is MNHEY and CDR2 is SVGAGI. Between the trimmed V and J ends, which lost 7 bases and 2 bases, there was a span of 11 bases. The CDR3 is 13 amino acids. The DNA for the CDR3 is TGTGCCAGCATCACGCGGGGTAACACTGAAGCTTTCTTT. Translating gives CASITRGNTEAFF.

This clonotype was detected a few times. The rearrangement links TRBV28 to TRBJ1-2; 10 bases are a match to TRBD1. Germline V gives CDR1 MDHEN, CDR2 SYDVKM. The CDR3 has 16 amino acids. Trimming removed 3 bases from V and 4 bases from J; junction bases left unmatched: 8. CDR3 protein: CASSLYGQGVGYGYTF. Here the CDR3 DNA reads TGTGCCAGCAGTTTGTATGGACAGGGGGTGGGCTATGGCTACACCTTC.

This clonotype showed up many times. V and J are TRBV7-2 and TRBJ2-3; D might be TRBD1 or TRBD2, each matching 6 bases. Germline V gene data show CDR1 as SGHTA and CDR2 as FQGNSA. V lost 1 base to trimming and J lost 2 bases, with 16 bases between them. The CDR3 has 17 amino acids. The CDR3 is CASSLGPPRGLTDTQYF. The CDR3 bases are TGTGCCAGCAGCTTAGGTCCTCCCAGGGGACTCACAGATACGCAGTATTTT.

This clonotype was recorded a few times. The rearrangement links TRBV11-2 to TRBJ1-2, with D unclear. This CDR3 has 15 residues. From germline, CDR1 is SGHAT and CDR2 FQNNGV. Between the trimmed V and J ends, which lost 0 bases and 4 bases, there was a span of 12 bases. The CDR3 DNA reads as TGTGCCAGCAGCTTAGATTTCGCGGGATCCTATGGCTACACCTTC. Translation: CASSLDFAGSYGYTF. Full variable domain (rest looked up from reference TRBV11-2 and TRBJ1-2): EAGVAQSPRYKIIEKRQSVAFWCNPISGHATLYWYQQILGQGPKLLIQFQNNGVVDDSQLPKDRFSAERLKGVDSTLKIQPAKLEDSAVYLCASSLDFAGSYGYTFGSGTRLTVV.

V and J are TRBV7-2 and TRBJ2-1, with 10 bases that match TRBD1. The CDR3 runs to 15 residues. V lost 5 bases to trimming and J lost 6 bases; unmatched junction nucleotides: 7. CDR1 and CDR2 from the germline V gene are SGHTA and FQGNSA. This CDR3 is CASSRSGTGANEQFF. The CDR3 region has the DNA TGTGCCAGCAGCCGATCCGGGACAGGGGCCAATGAGCAGTTCTTC.

The chain joins TRBV4-3 to TRBJ2-1; 10 positions match TRBD2. CDR1 LGHNA and CDR2 YSLEER come from the germline V gene. The junction had 4 bases not matched to a gene; V was cut back by 1 base and J by 1 base. CDR3 size: 17 residues. This chain's CDR3 is CASSQGLAGASYNEQFF. DNA for the CDR3: TGCGCCAGCAGCCAAGGGCTAGCGGGGGCTTCCTACAATGAGCAGTTCTTC.

V gene TRBV5-1 combines with J gene TRBJ2-5; 7 bases are a match to TRBD1. Germline CDR1 and CDR2: SGHRS and YFSETQ. The CDR3 sequence is 15 residues long. Trimming cost V 2 bases and J 0 bases; bases outside gene matches: 4. CDR3: CASSLQGTHQETQYF. Here the CDR3 DNA reads TGCGCCAGCAGCTTACAGGGGACACACCAAGAGACCCAGTACTTC.

This sequence joins TRBV5-5 and TRBJ2-7; no clear D gene. The CDR3 is made up of 15 amino acids. V lost 0 bases and J 3 bases, leaving 13 bases between the germline ends. Germline V gene lookup returns CDR1 SGHKS and CDR2 YYEKEE (reference sequence). CDR3 residues: CASSLGSVMGYEQYF. For the CDR3, the DNA is TGTGCCAGCAGCTTGGGGTCAGTAATGGGCTACGAGCAGTACTTC.

CDR3 sequence: CASSPDRGWAFF. The CDR3 DNA is TGTGCCAGCAGTCCAGACAGGGGTTGGGCTTTCTTT. V is TRBV12-3 or TRBV12-4 and J is TRBJ1-1, with 8 bases matching TRBD1. The J segment lost 11 bases and the V segment lost 5 bases, leaving 7 bases of the junction unmatched. CDR3 length: 12 amino acids.

This clonotype has a count of ten or more. The chain uses TRBV15 and TRBJ2-7; D gene unclear. The CDR3 spans 13 residues. V lost 0 bases, J lost 3 bases, and 6 bases lay in between. The germline CDR1 and CDR2 sequences are LNHNV and YYDKDF (reference sequence). CDR3 in DNA: TGTGCCACCAGCAGAGACAGATTCTACGAGCAGTACTTC. Protein product: CATSRDRFYEQYF.

V is TRBV6-6 and J is TRBJ1-6; D remains unclear. The CDR3 sequence is 17 residues long. CDR1 is MNHNY and CDR2 is SVGAGI in the germline V gene (reference sequence). The V and J ends lost 0 bases and 5 bases respectively, with 14 bases between them. CDR3 in amino acids: CASSYSVRAAHNSPLHF. The CDR3 coding sequence is TGTGCCAGCAGTTACTCCGTTAGGGCCGCCCATAATTCACCCCTCCACTTT.

V gene TRBV10-3 combines with J gene TRBJ2-1; 9 bases are shared with TRBD1. CDR3 length equals 14 residues. CDR1 is ENHRY and CDR2 is SYGVKD in the germline V gene. Losses at the gene ends were 4 bases for V and 5 bases for J; bases not matched to a gene: 3. The CDR3 DNA reads as TGTGCCATCAGTGGGACAGGGGAAAACAATGAGCAGTTCTTC. It translates to CAISGTGENNEQFF.